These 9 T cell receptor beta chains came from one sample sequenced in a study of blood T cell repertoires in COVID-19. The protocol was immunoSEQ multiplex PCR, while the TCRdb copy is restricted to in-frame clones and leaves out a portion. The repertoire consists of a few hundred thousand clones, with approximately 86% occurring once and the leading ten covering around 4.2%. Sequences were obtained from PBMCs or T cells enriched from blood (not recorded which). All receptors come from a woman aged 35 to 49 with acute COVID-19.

The CDR3 is CASSFTGIAGGRTNSYNEQFF. The CDR3 nucleotides are TGTGCCAGCAGTTTCACGGGAATAGCGGGAGGCCGAACTAACTCCTACAATGAGCAGTTCTTC. The chain combines TRBV28 with TRBJ2-1; 10 positions match TRBD2. With V trimmed by 3 bases and J by 0 bases, 17 bases remained unmatched. The CDR3 loop spans 21 amino acids. The germline V gene encodes CDR1 MDHEN and CDR2 SYDVKM.

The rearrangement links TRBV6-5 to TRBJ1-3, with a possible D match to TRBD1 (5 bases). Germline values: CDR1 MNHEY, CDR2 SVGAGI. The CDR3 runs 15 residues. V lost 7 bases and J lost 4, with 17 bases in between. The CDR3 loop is CASKPGGGVGNTIYF. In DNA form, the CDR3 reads TGTGCCAGCAAACCGGGGGGAGGGGTAGGAAACACCATATATTTT.

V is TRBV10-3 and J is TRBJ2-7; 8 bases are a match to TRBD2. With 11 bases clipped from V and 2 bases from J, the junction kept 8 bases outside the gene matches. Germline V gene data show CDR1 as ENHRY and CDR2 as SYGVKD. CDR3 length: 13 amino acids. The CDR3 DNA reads TGTGCCTCCTCCGGGGGGGCACCCTACGAGCAGTACTTC. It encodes CASSGGAPYEQYF.

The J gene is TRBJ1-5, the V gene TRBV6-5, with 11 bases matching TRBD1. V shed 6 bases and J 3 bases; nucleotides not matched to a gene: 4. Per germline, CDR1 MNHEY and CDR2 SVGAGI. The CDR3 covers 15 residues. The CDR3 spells CASRGTGGPNQPQHF. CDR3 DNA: TGTGCCAGCAGAGGGACAGGGGGTCCCAATCAGCCCCAGCATTTT.

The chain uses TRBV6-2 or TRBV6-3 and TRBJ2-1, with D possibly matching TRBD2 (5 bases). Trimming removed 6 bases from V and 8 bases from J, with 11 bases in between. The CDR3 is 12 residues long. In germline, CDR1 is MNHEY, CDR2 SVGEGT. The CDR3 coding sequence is TGTGCCAGCAGCCTCGGCGGGTATGAGCAGTTCTTC. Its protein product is CASSLGGYEQFF.

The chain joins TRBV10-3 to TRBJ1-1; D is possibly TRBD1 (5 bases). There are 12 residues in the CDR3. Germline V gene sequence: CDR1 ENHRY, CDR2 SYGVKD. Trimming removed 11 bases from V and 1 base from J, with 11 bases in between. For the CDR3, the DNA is TGTGCCGGGCGGGACTCGAACACTGAAGCTTTCTTT. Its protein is CAGRDSNTEAFF.

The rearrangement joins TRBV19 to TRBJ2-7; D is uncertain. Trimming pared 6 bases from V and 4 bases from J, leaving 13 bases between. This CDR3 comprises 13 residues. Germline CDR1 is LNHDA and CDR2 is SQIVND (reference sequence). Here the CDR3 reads CASRQTTGYEQYF. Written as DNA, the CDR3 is TGTGCCAGTAGACAAACTACGGGTTACGAGCAGTACTTC.

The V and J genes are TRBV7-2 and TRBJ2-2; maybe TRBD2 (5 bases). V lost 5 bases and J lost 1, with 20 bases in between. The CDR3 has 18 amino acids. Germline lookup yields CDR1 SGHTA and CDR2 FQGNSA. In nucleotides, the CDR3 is TGTGCCAGCAGCCCGGTACTAATAAGCGGATGGAACACCGGGGAGCTGTTTTTT. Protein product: CASSPVLISGWNTGELFF.

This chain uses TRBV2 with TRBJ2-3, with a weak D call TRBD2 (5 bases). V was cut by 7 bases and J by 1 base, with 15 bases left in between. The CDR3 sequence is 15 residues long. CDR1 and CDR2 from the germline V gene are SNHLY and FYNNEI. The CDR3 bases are TGTGCCAGCACCAGACCGGGGTGGGGCACAGATACGCAGTATTTT. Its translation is CASTRPGWGTDTQYF.